These 29 T cell receptor beta chains were sequenced from one sample in a study of T cells in Graves' hyperthyroidism and ophthalmopathy. The investigators amplified TCR beta CDR3 regions from RNA transcripts. An initial round of RT-PCR targeting the TCR CDR3 relied on the HTBI primer set. One entry per CDR3 protein, called by TCRdb with MiXCR from the multiplex PCR reads. Counted here are 500,000 to 550,000 distinct CDR3 sequences, nearly 20% occurring once; the ten biggest clones make up around 50%. The sample taken for sequencing was blood. These receptors were taken from a man aged 35-49 years with Graves' ophthalmopathy.

This clonotype turned up a few times. V and J are TRBV5-1 and TRBJ2-4; maybe TRBD2 (6 bases). Trimming took 5 bases from V and 7 from J, leaving 16 bases between them. CDR1 is SGHRS and CDR2 is YFSETQ in the germline V gene. This CDR3 has 14 amino acids. CDR3 sequence (DNA): TGCGCCAGCAGTCCTTCAACTGCGGGGAACATTCAGTACTTC. Translation gives CASSPSTAGNIQYF.

The V call is TRBV5-1, the J call TRBJ2-7, with 7 bases lining up with TRBD1. J lost 3 bases, V lost 0 bases, and 9 bases had no gene match. CDR1 SGHRS and CDR2 YFSETQ come from the germline V gene. CDR3 length equals 16 residues. CDR3 in DNA: TGCGCCAGCAGCTTGGGGGTGGGACAGAGATTCTACGAGCAGTACTTC. This sequence encodes CASSLGVGQRFYEQYF.

This clonotype has a count of ten or more. The chain recombines TRBV28 with TRBJ2-5; 10 bases line up with TRBD1. Germline V CDR1 and CDR2: MDHEN, SYDVKM. The CDR3 has 13 amino acids. V was pared by 6 bases and J by 4 bases, with 2 bases of the junction left unmatched. The CDR3 loop reads CASRTGGLETQYF. For the CDR3, the DNA is TGTGCCAGCAGGACAGGGGGCCTAGAGACCCAGTACTTC.

The chain is built from TRBV6-2 or TRBV6-3 and TRBJ2-7; D remains ambiguous. The CDR3 totals 14 residues. Per the germline V gene, CDR1 is MNHEY and CDR2 is SVGEGT. V was pared by 4 bases and J by 5 bases, with 15 bases between. The CDR3 sequence: CASSFEDPRDEQYF. The CDR3 DNA reads TGTGCCAGCAGTTTTGAGGATCCCCGGGACGAGCAGTACTTC.

This clonotype occurred a few times. This chain uses TRBV28 with TRBJ1-6, with D tentatively TRBD1 (6 bases). Per the germline V gene, CDR1 is MDHEN and CDR2 is SYDVKM. V lost 10 bases, J lost 0 bases, and 16 bases lay in between. This CDR3 spans 16 amino acids. This CDR3 reads CATITGPGSYNSPLHF. The CDR3, as DNA: TGTGCCACCATAACAGGGCCAGGCTCCTATAATTCACCCCTCCACTTT.

V gene TRBV2 combines with J gene TRBJ2-1; no clear D. Trimming pared 7 bases from V and 10 bases from J, leaving 11 bases between. Looked up from germline, CDR1 is SNHLY and CDR2 is FYNNEI. CDR3 length: 11 residues. DNA of the CDR3: TGTGCCAGCAAGATATCGGCCGAGCAGTTCTTC. Encoded protein: CASKISAEQFF.

This clonotype was observed a handful of times. This chain links TRBV27 with TRBJ1-1; 10 bases fit TRBD1. Germline CDR1 and CDR2: MNHEY and SMNVEV (reference sequence). V was clipped by 5 bases and J by 3 bases; unmatched bases: 9. This CDR3 region has 16 residues. The CDR3 DNA reads as TGTGCCAGCAGTACTAGGACAGGGGGGGGGGACACTGAAGCTTTCTTT. Translation gives CASSTRTGGGDTEAFF.

This clonotype appeared a few times. The gene calls are TRBV20-1 and TRBJ1-6; 9 bases are shared with TRBD1. Trimming removed 0 bases from V and 0 bases from J; junction bases left unmatched: 3. The V gene's germline CDR1 is DFQATT and CDR2 SNEGSKA (reference sequence). The CDR3 is 17 amino acids. CDR3 nucleotide sequence: TGCAGTGCTAGAGATGTACAGGGGGCCTCCTATAATTCACCCCTCCACTTT. Translated, it gives CSARDVQGASYNSPLHF.

This clonotype turned up a few times. The rearrangement joins TRBV20-1 to TRBJ1-2; 8 nucleotides line up with TRBD1. The ends lost 5 bases at V and 4 bases at J; junction bases unmatched: 9. The CDR3 is 14 residues long. Germline-derived CDR1 and CDR2 are DFQATT and SNEGSKA (reference sequence). The CDR3 sequence: CSAPRTGNSYGYTF. The CDR3 DNA sequence: TGCAGTGCTCCTAGGACAGGGAATAGCTATGGCTACACCTTC.

This clonotype appeared many times. The V gene is TRBV4-1, the J gene TRBJ2-3, with D tentatively TRBD2 (5 bases). Germline V gives CDR1 MGHRA, CDR2 YSYEKL. Trimming removed 0 bases at V and 1 base at J, with 11 bases between. The CDR3 is 16 residues long. The DNA of the CDR3 is TGCGCCAGCAGCCAAGAGAAGTGGGGAGGCACAGATACGCAGTATTTT. Its translation: CASSQEKWGGTDTQYF.

This clonotype showed up many times. The J gene is TRBJ2-7, the V gene TRBV7-2, with a weak D call TRBD1 (6 bases). The CDR3 runs 15 residues. Germline V CDR1 and CDR2: SGHTA, FQGNSA. With 0 bases removed from V and 0 bases from J, the gap between germline ends came to 9 bases. In DNA form, the CDR3 reads TGTGCCAGCAGCTTAGCTGGGACAAGCTCCTACGAGCAGTACTTC. The encoded protein is CASSLAGTSSYEQYF.

This clonotype has ten or more counts. CDR3 loop: CASSLAASSYNEQFF. The CDR3 DNA is TGTGCCAGCAGCTTAGCAGCGAGCTCCTACAATGAGCAGTTCTTC. The chain employs TRBV7-3 and TRBJ2-1; D gene unclear. Per germline, CDR1 SGHTA and CDR2 FQGTGA. Trimming left V 2 bases short and J 0 bases short, with 8 bases between. The CDR3 consists of 15 residues.

Points on this clonotype: A much larger clone lies one base from this, so it may be a read error. The rearrangement joins TRBV11-2 to TRBJ2-3; a possible D gene is TRBD2 (5 bases). Per germline, CDR1 SGHAT and CDR2 FQNNGV. Trimming removed 2 bases at V and 4 bases at J, with 19 bases between. The CDR3 runs 17 residues. The CDR3 here is CASSLRISAKGADTQYF. CDR3 coding DNA: TGTGCCAGCAGCTTACGGATTAGCGCCAAGGGCGCAGATACGCAGTATTTT.

This clonotype came up a few times. The rearrangement joins TRBV5-1 to TRBJ2-7; TRBD1 matches 8 bases. The CDR3 covers 15 residues. Trimming at V came to 0 bases and at J to 2 bases, leaving 4 bases not matched to a gene. Per germline, CDR1 SGHRS and CDR2 YFSETQ. The CDR3, as DNA: TGCGCCAGCAGCTTGGGGGGGACAGGAGCCTACGAGCAGTACTTC. Translating gives CASSLGGTGAYEQYF.

This clonotype was recorded at least ten times. This chain links TRBV27 with TRBJ2-2; D tentatively fits TRBD1 or TRBD2 (6 bases each). The V gene's germline CDR1 is MNHEY and CDR2 SMNVEV (reference sequence). Trimming took off 5 bases at V and 6 bases at J, with 16 bases between the two ends. The CDR3 totals 15 residues. The CDR3 protein is CASSLGGPGAGELFF. The CDR3 DNA follows: TGTGCCAGCAGTCTTGGGGGGCCTGGGGCCGGGGAGCTGTTTTTT.

This clonotype was found a few times. The CDR3 DNA is TGTGCCAGCAGCCCTTGGGGGGGGGCTAACGAGCAGTACTTC. It translates to CASSPWGGANEQYF. This chain links TRBV7-3 with TRBJ2-7, with TRBD2 as a possible D gene (7 bases). The CDR3 sequence is 14 residues long. Trimming left V 5 bases short and J 5 bases short, with 16 bases between. Germline V CDR1 and CDR2: SGHTA, FQGTGA.

This chain connects TRBV28 to TRBJ1-6; the match to TRBD1 covers 7 bases. This CDR3 has 16 residues. CDR1 is MDHEN and CDR2 is SYDVKM in the germline V gene. Germline trimming cut 1 base from V and 5 bases from J; bases unmatched to any gene: 5. The CDR3 is CASSLSGTENNSPLHF. The CDR3, as DNA: TGTGCCAGCAGTTTATCCGGGACAGAGAATAATTCACCCCTCCACTTT.

Details on this clonotype: This may come from a read error, since a much larger clone is one base off. The chain's CDR3 is CAISGSTVTPYEQYF. The CDR3 DNA reads as TGTGCCATCAGTGGGTCGACAGTTACTCCCTACGAGCAGTACTTC. The chain is built from TRBV10-3 and TRBJ2-7; weak D call: TRBD1 (5 bases). Germline V gene data show CDR1 as ENHRY and CDR2 as SYGVKD. The CDR3 is 15 amino acids. The ends were cut back, 4 bases at V and 2 bases at J, with 15 bases in the middle.

There are a few counts of this clonotype. The CDR3 sequence is CATWTGGGGETQYF. CDR3 nucleotide sequence: TGTGCCACCTGGACAGGGGGTGGTGGGGAGACCCAGTACTTC. The rearrangement joins TRBV10-3 to TRBJ2-5; 10 bases fit TRBD1. Trimming took 10 bases from V and 5 from J; bases not matched to a gene: 10. The germline gives CDR1 ENHRY, CDR2 SYGVKD. This CDR3 comprises 14 residues.

This clonotype was observed a few times. The gene calls are TRBV11-2 and TRBJ2-1; 9 bases are a match to TRBD2. Losses at the gene ends were 8 bases for V and 6 bases for J; bases not matched to a gene: 20. Germline V lookup: CDR1 SGHAT, CDR2 FQNNGV. This CDR3 has 18 residues. The CDR3 spells CASGYPPTGTSNVNEQFF. CDR3 bases: TGTGCCAGCGGATACCCCCCTACCGGGACTAGCAATGTCAATGAGCAGTTCTTC. The variable domain in full, completed from reference TRBV11-2 and TRBJ2-1, reads EAGVAQSPRYKIIEKRQSVAFWCNPISGHATLYWYQQILGQGPKLLIQFQNNGVVDDSQLPKDRFSAERLKGVDSTLKIQPAKLEDSAVYLCASGYPPTGTSNVNEQFFGPGTRLTVL.

This clonotype came up a few times. V and J are TRBV29-1 and TRBJ2-7; the match to TRBD2 covers 7 bases. The CDR3 is 15 amino acids. The V gene's germline CDR1 is SQVTM and CDR2 ANQGSEA. V was clipped by 0 bases and J by 10 bases; unmatched bases: 15. In DNA, the CDR3 is TGCAGCGTTGAAGAGAGAGCGGGGAGGCTACGAGAACAGTACTTC. This encodes CSVEERAGRLREQYF.

This clonotype was detected only a few times. V usage is TRBV5-6 and J usage is TRBJ1-1; D gene uncertain. The V gene's germline CDR1 is SGHDT and CDR2 YYEEEE. CDR3 length: 14 amino acids. V shed 6 bases and J shed 2 bases, with 14 bases lying between them. The CDR3 nucleotides read TGTGCCAGCAACCCCGCCAGGCTAAACACTGAAGCTTTCTTT. Its translation: CASNPARLNTEAFF.

A few counts support this clonotype. This sequence joins TRBV30 and TRBJ2-4; D is possibly TRBD2 (5 bases). Per germline, CDR1 GTSNPN and CDR2 SVGIG (reference sequence). V was pared by 0 bases and J by 5 bases, with 5 bases between. The CDR3 has 12 residues. The CDR3 loop reads CAWSVGENIQYF. Here the CDR3 DNA reads TGTGCCTGGAGTGTCGGGGAAAACATTCAGTACTTC.

Many counts were recorded for this clonotype. J is TRBJ2-5 and V is TRBV3-1, with unresolved D. The CDR3 has 14 residues. V lost 4 bases to trimming and J lost 4 bases, with 13 bases between them. Per germline, CDR1 LGHDT and CDR2 YNNKEL (reference sequence). The CDR3 is CASSLRAPGETQYF. In DNA, the CDR3 is TGTGCCAGCAGCCTAAGGGCCCCAGGAGAGACCCAGTACTTC.

The rearrangement uses TRBV24-1 and TRBJ2-3, with TRBD2 matching 12 bases. V gave up 7 bases and J gave up 3 bases; unmatched junction bases: 4. The CDR3 totals 15 residues. Germline-derived CDR1 and CDR2 are KGHDR and SFDVKD. The CDR3 sequence: CATSPGTSGTDTQYF. CDR3 nucleotides: TGTGCCACCAGCCCCGGGACTAGCGGGACAGATACGCAGTATTTT.

This clonotype was found a few times. The chain has TRBV6-1 and TRBJ2-7; no clear D. V lost 6 bases and J 2 bases, leaving 14 bases between the germline ends. The length of the CDR3 is 14 residues. In germline, CDR1 is MNHNS, CDR2 SASEGT. The CDR3: CASSPRVETYEQYF. DNA for the CDR3: TGTGCCAGCAGCCCTCGCGTTGAGACCTACGAGCAGTACTTC.

This clonotype was counted at least ten times. CDR3: CASSLGGMRRTEAFF. Here the CDR3 DNA reads TGCGCCAGCAGCTTGGGGGGGATGAGGAGGACTGAAGCTTTCTTT. This chain connects TRBV5-1 to TRBJ1-1; tentative D call: TRBD1 (5 bases). V lost 0 bases, J lost 5 bases, and 14 bases lay in between. Per germline, CDR1 SGHRS and CDR2 YFSETQ. This CDR3 has 15 amino acids.

The chain uses TRBV6-1 and TRBJ1-5; no clear D gene. Deletions cut 2 bases from V and 1 base from J, with 9 bases between. The germline CDR1 and CDR2 sequences are MNHNS and SASEGT. The CDR3 is 15 residues long. The CDR3 bases are TGTGCCAGCAGTGAAATAGGAGGGAGCAATCAGCCCCAGCATTTT. This encodes CASSEIGGSNQPQHF.

This sequence joins TRBV19 and TRBJ2-3; 9 nucleotides match TRBD2. Germline V lookup: CDR1 LNHDA, CDR2 SQIVND (reference sequence). The V and J ends lost 6 bases and 5 bases, in that order; junction bases with no gene match: 9. The CDR3 has 15 amino acids. In DNA form, the CDR3 reads TGTGCCAGTAGCCTAGCGGGGCCGGGGGAAGATACGCAGTATTTT. Translated, it gives CASSLAGPGEDTQYF.